The present T cell receptor beta chain was sequenced within a study of blood T cell repertoires in COVID-19. This clone was observed once. Sequencing was performed with immunoSEQ multiplex PCR; in TCRdb, only in-frame clones are kept and a portion is missing. This table holds about 180,000 clones, roughly 87% found once. The germline V gene has CDR1 MGHRA and CDR2 YSYEKL. The CDR3 is 15 amino acids. J lost 7 bases, V lost 1 base, and 6 bases had no gene match. The chain couples TRBV4-1 to TRBJ2-1; 8 positions match TRBD2. The sequence derives from a human donor with acute COVID-19. The donor label of this sample is uncertain. The sample taken for sequencing was PBMCs or T cells enriched from blood (not recorded which). DNA for the CDR3: TGCGCCAGCAGCCAAGCGAGCGGGGGCGGAAATGAGCAGTTCTTC. Translation gives CASSQASGGGNEQFF.